These 17 T cell receptor beta chains were all obtained from the same sample, sequenced in a study of blood T cell repertoires in COVID-19. The protocol was immunoSEQ multiplex PCR, while the TCRdb copy is restricted to in-frame clones and leaves out a portion. The sample yields some 300,000 clones, about 89% seen once. The source material was PBMCs or T cells enriched from blood (not recorded which). The receptors here all came from a middle-aged woman who had recovered from COVID-19.

The genes are TRBV11-2 and TRBJ1-4; no clear D gene. Germline CDR1 is SGHAT and CDR2 is FQNNGV. CDR3 length: 15 residues. V shed 4 bases and J shed 5 bases, with 14 bases lying between them. CDR3 sequence (DNA): TGTGCCAGCAGCTACGGCCTTTGGGAGAATGAAAAACTGTTTTTT. Translated, it gives CASSYGLWENEKLFF. Together with reference TRBV11-2 and TRBJ1-4, the CDR3 gives the full variable domain: EAGVAQSPRYKIIEKRQSVAFWCNPISGHATLYWYQQILGQGPKLLIQFQNNGVVDDSQLPKDRFSAERLKGVDSTLKIQPAKLEDSAVYLCASSYGLWENEKLFFGSGTQLSVL.

The V gene is TRBV2, the J gene TRBJ1-4, with D possibly matching TRBD1 (5 bases). The CDR3 has 13 amino acids. Trimming took off 11 bases at V and 6 bases at J, with 16 bases between the two ends. CDR1 SNHLY and CDR2 FYNNEI come from the germline V gene. The CDR3 loop reads CAGTQGSDEKLFF. CDR3 in DNA: TGTGCCGGAACCCAGGGATCGGATGAAAAACTGTTTTTT.

J is TRBJ1-3 and V is TRBV3-1 (or the pseudogene TRBV3-2), with 7 bases identical to TRBD1. V trimming: 4 bases; J trimming: 8 bases; junction bases outside the gene matches: 8. Germline CDR1 and CDR2: LGHDT and YNNKEL (reference sequence). The CDR3 sequence is 14 residues long. The CDR3 DNA reads as TGTGCCAGCAGCCGCAGGGGGAGCGAGGACACCATATATTTT. Its protein product is CASSRRGSEDTIYF.

This chain connects TRBV5-6 to TRBJ1-6, with a possible D match to TRBD1 (6 bases). This CDR3 region has 14 residues. Germline values: CDR1 SGHDT, CDR2 YYEEEE. Trimming removed 1 base at V and 6 bases at J, with 8 bases between. This chain's CDR3 is CASSLRTANSPLHF. For the CDR3, the DNA is TGTGCCAGCAGCTTGCGGACAGCTAATTCACCCCTCCACTTT.

CDR3 DNA: TGTGCCAACGGGAGACAGGGTGCCCACGAGCAGTACTTC. Its protein product is CANGRQGAHEQYF. The chain uses TRBV28 and TRBJ2-7; D is possibly TRBD1 (7 bases). V shed 10 bases and J shed 5 bases, with 18 bases lying between them. Germline V CDR1 and CDR2: MDHEN, SYDVKM. This CDR3 is built from 13 residues.

The V gene is TRBV5-1, the J gene TRBJ1-4, with 9 bases that match TRBD1. Germline values: CDR1 SGHRS, CDR2 YFSETQ. This CDR3 spans 15 amino acids. V shed 4 bases and J 6 bases; nucleotides not matched to a gene: 7. The CDR3 DNA sequence: TGCGCCAGCAGCGTATTACAGGGGGCTGATGAAAAACTGTTTTTT. Translated, it gives CASSVLQGADEKLFF.

Note on this clone: One end of the junction fails to match germline, which may point to a read error. The chain has TRBV11-3 and TRBJ2-4; TRBD1 might be the D (6 bases). Germline V gives CDR1 SGHNT, CDR2 YENEEA. This CDR3 contains 15 residues. The CDR3 loop is CASSALDSLKNVQYF. The CDR3 bases are TGTGCCAGCAGCGCGCTGGACAGCTTAAAAAACGTTCAGTACTTC.

The rearrangement uses TRBV14 and TRBJ1-2; D uncertain. The CDR3 runs 12 residues. Germline values: CDR1 SGHDN, CDR2 FVKESK. Between the trimmed V and J ends, which lost 4 bases and 6 bases, there was a span of 9 bases. DNA for the CDR3: TGTGCCAGCAGCCTAGACTTCCATGGCTACACCTTC. As protein: CASSLDFHGYTF.

The chain joins TRBV29-1 to TRBJ2-7; D is unresolved. The CDR3 is 12 residues long. Trimming shortened V by 5 bases and J by 3 bases, and 11 bases separated the two germline ends. Germline lookup yields CDR1 SQVTM and CDR2 ANQGSEA. In DNA form, the CDR3 reads TGCAGCGTTAGCAGTTCAGGCTACGAGCAGTACTTC. It codes for CSVSSSGYEQYF.

This chain uses TRBV19 with TRBJ1-2; 8 positions agree with TRBD1. Germline assignment: CDR1 LNHDA and CDR2 SQIVND (reference sequence). The CDR3 sequence is 13 residues long. Trimming removed 6 bases from V and 8 bases from J; junction bases left unmatched: 8. DNA of the CDR3: TGTGCCAGTAGCCCAGGGGGCCCAGAGGGCTACACCTTC. The encoded protein is CASSPGGPEGYTF.

This rearrangement joins TRBV24-1 to TRBJ2-7, with D tentatively TRBD2 (6 bases). From germline, CDR1 is KGHDR and CDR2 SFDVKD. The germline V and J ends were trimmed by 1 base and 5 bases, with 20 bases remaining between them. CDR3 size: 17 residues. CDR3 bases: TGTGCCACCAGTGATTTAGGCTACGGGGGAAGTGACCACGAGCAGTACTTC. This encodes CATSDLGYGGSDHEQYF.

The chain recombines TRBV5-1 with TRBJ2-3; 11 bases line up with TRBD2. CDR3 length: 16 amino acids. With 0 bases clipped from V and 4 bases from J, the junction kept 4 bases outside the gene matches. Looked up from germline, CDR1 is SGHRS and CDR2 is YFSETQ. The CDR3 region is CASSLGLAGMPDTQYF. The CDR3 coding sequence is TGCGCCAGCAGCTTGGGACTAGCGGGAATGCCAGATACGCAGTATTTT. Full variable domain (missing parts from reference TRBV5-1 and TRBJ2-3): KAGVTQTPRYLIKTRGQQVTLSCSPISGHRSVSWYQQTPGQGLQFLFEYFSETQRNKGNFPGRFSGRQFSNSRSEMNVSTLELGDSALYLCASSLGLAGMPDTQYFGPGTRLTVL.

The chain uses TRBV3-1 (or the pseudogene TRBV3-2) and TRBJ1-5, with D perhaps TRBD1 (5 bases). The V and J ends lost 3 bases and 7 bases respectively, with 16 bases between them. Germline V lookup: CDR1 LGHDT, CDR2 YNNKEL (reference sequence). The CDR3 is 15 amino acids. CDR3 region: CASSQEGQGSQPQHF. In DNA form, the CDR3 reads TGTGCCAGCAGCCAGGAGGGGCAGGGTTCCCAGCCCCAGCATTTT.

The V call is TRBV6-4, the J call TRBJ2-2; D remains ambiguous. The length of the CDR3 is 13 residues. Germline-derived CDR1 and CDR2 are MRHNA and SNTAGT. V shed 6 bases and J shed 0 bases, with 5 bases lying between them. The CDR3 loop reads CASREPNTGELFF. CDR3 coding DNA: TGTGCCAGCAGGGAGCCGAACACCGGGGAGCTGTTTTTT.

The gene calls are TRBV3-1 (or the pseudogene TRBV3-2) and TRBJ2-1; 8 bases are shared with TRBD2. The CDR3 spans 14 residues. Germline values: CDR1 LGHDT, CDR2 YNNKEL (reference sequence). V dropped 5 bases and J dropped 16; count of bases not matched to a gene: 16. The CDR3 here is CASSTSSGGDRGFF. In nucleotides, the CDR3 is TGTGCCAGCAGCACCTCGAGCGGGGGTGATCGGGGATTCTTC.

The genes are TRBV4-2 and TRBJ1-6; D possibly corresponds to TRBD1 (6 bases). The CDR3 is 14 amino acids. Trimming cost V 4 bases and J 6 bases, with 10 bases left between them. Per germline, CDR1 LGHNA and CDR2 YNFKEQ. The CDR3 sequence is CASSPTGFNSPLHF. CDR3 bases: TGTGCCAGCAGCCCCACAGGGTTTAATTCACCCCTCCACTTT.

This rearrangement joins TRBV28 to TRBJ1-2; D is unresolved. Germline V gene lookup returns CDR1 MDHEN and CDR2 SYDVKM. Trimming left V 5 bases short and J 6 bases short, with 16 bases between. CDR3 length: 14 amino acids. This CDR3 reads CASSTHRGFDGYTF. The CDR3 DNA is TGTGCCAGCAGTACCCATAGAGGTTTCGATGGCTACACCTTC.